The sequence of this T cell receptor beta chain was determined in a study of beta chain features in type 1 diabetes. Background on the study: The samples had roughly 100,000,000 sorted cells examined in all.

Points from the study as a whole: TCRB CDR3s from Type 1 diabetes patients were moderately but significantly shorter in all four CD4+ subsets. For TCRB rearrangement, an influence of HLA type remained unresolved here.

This clone was counted between two and nine times. What it binds is not known. The entirety of the isolated RNA underwent reverse transcription, so expressed TCRB transcripts were sequenced. Naive, central memory and regulatory T cell samples averaged around 3.5 million immunoSEQ reads each. This table comes from immunoSEQ multiplex PCR, and its TCRdb copy is limited to in-frame clones, with some not included. The sample holds 600,000 or so clones, around 12% seen once. The CDR3 extends over 11 amino acids. V lost 2 bases to trimming and J lost 16 bases; unmatched junction nucleotides: 8. Germline values: CDR1 GTSNPN, CDR2 SVGIG (reference sequence).

The chain has TRBV30 and TRBJ2-1; 7 bases are shared with TRBD1. Specimen: naive CD4+ T cells from blood. This receptor was identified in a man in his thirties or forties with type 1 diabetes. CDR3 sequence (DNA): TGTGCCTGGAGTCCAGCCCGGGACAGCTTCTTC. Residues: CAWSPARDSFF.